This record concerns one TCR beta chain sequence. The data were obtained in a study of blood T cell repertoires in COVID-19. Whole-study context: Sites across the United States, Italy and Spain contributed samples from acute and convalescent COVID-19. T cells, B-cell-depleted T cells, or PBMCs supplied cDNA or gDNA.

Per the authors' pipeline: Quantification of nucleated cells was approximated via reference gene primer amplification. Here immunoSEQ multiplex PCR was the method, and the copy in TCRdb shows in-frame clones only, minus some. Clonal size and the V and J genes are those of that table, whereas D and trimming came from the DNA. The sample holds about 150,000 clones, around 86% seen once. The sample consisted of peripheral blood. This sequence was found in a middle-aged man who had recovered from COVID-19.

CDR3 nucleotide sequence: TGTGCCAGTAGGACAGGGGGGATTTGGGCCAACGTCCTGACTTTC. Amino acid sequence: CASRTGGIWANVLTF. This sequence joins TRBV6-5 and TRBJ2-6, with TRBD1 matching over 10 bases. Germline V gives CDR1 MNHEY, CDR2 SVGAGI. V lost 9 bases, J lost 5 bases, and 7 bases stayed unmatched. The CDR3 totals 15 residues.